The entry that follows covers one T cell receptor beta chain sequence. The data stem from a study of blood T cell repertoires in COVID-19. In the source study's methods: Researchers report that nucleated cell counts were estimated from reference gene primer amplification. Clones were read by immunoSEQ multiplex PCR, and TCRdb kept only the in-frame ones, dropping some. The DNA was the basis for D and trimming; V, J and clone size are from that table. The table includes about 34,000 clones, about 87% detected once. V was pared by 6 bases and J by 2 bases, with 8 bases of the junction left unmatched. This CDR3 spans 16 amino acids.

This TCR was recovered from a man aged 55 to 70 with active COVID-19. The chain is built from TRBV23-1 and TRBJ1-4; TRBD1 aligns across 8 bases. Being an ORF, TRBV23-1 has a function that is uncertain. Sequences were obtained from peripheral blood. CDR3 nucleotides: TGCGCCAGCAGAACAGGGGGAAACGCGACTAATGAAAAACTGTTTTTT. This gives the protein CASRTGGNATNEKLFF.